These 17 T cell receptor beta chains were sequenced from one sample in a study of T-cell memory formation after mild COVID-19. TCRdb processed the 5' RACE reads anew with MiXCR; each CDR3 protein has one entry. Here the sample spans some 200,000 distinct CDR3 sequences, about 21% being singletons. Sequencing was done on a sample of PBMCs or a T cell subset sorted from them (not recorded which). Source of these receptors: an adult woman who had mild COVID-19 (a few samples of this study predate the infection). Cell type and time point are not known.

The genes are TRBV5-1 and TRBJ2-2; TRBD1 is a possible D gene (6 bases). With 1 base removed from V and 5 bases from J, the gap between germline ends came to 15 bases. This CDR3 spans 16 amino acids. Looked up from germline, CDR1 is SGHRS and CDR2 is YFSETQ. The CDR3 bases are TGCGCCAGCAGCTTGTATACGCCAGGGGAAACCGGGGAGCTGTTTTTT. Translated: CASSLYTPGETGELFF.

The rearrangement joins TRBV5-1 to TRBJ2-2; D is unresolved. From germline, CDR1 is SGHRS and CDR2 YFSETQ. The CDR3 covers 12 residues. The V end was cut by 4 bases, the J end by 4 bases, with 5 bases between. The CDR3 nucleotides are TGCGCCAGCAGCGACCCCACCGGGGAGCTGTTTTTT. Translated: CASSDPTGELFF.

This clonotype showed up many times. The CDR3 loop is CASSLSDSAYEQYF. The DNA for the CDR3 is TGTGCCAGCAGCTTATCGGATTCGGCCTACGAGCAGTACTTC. The rearrangement links TRBV7-9 to TRBJ2-7; no definite D call. This CDR3 is 14 amino acids long. The V and J ends lost 2 bases and 2 bases respectively, with 10 bases between them. Germline V gives CDR1 SEHNR, CDR2 FQNEAQ (reference sequence). The variable domain in full, with the rest retrieved from reference TRBV7-9 and TRBJ2-7, is DTGVSQNPRHKITKRGQNVTFRCDPISEHNRLYWYRQTLGQGPEFLTYFQNEAQLEKSRLLSDRFSAERPKGSFSTLEIQRTEQGDSAMYLCASSLSDSAYEQYFGPGTRLTVT.

V gene TRBV10-3 combines with J gene TRBJ1-1, with D possibly being TRBD1 (5 bases). The length of the CDR3 is 14 residues. Per the germline V gene, CDR1 is ENHRY and CDR2 is SYGVKD. V lost 6 bases, J lost 1 base, and 12 bases lay in between. The CDR3 region has the DNA TGTGCCATCAGGGCCGGGACGGGGAACACTGAAGCTTTCTTT. Amino acids: CAIRAGTGNTEAFF.

There are a few counts of this clonotype. The chain is built from TRBV4-1 and TRBJ1-2, with D hard to call. The germline V gene encodes CDR1 MGHRA and CDR2 YSYEKL. V was cut by 4 bases and J by 1 base, with 13 bases left in between. The CDR3 contains 15 residues. The CDR3 reads CASSPRLGNNYGYTF. The DNA for the CDR3 is TGCGCCAGCAGCCCCCGTTTGGGGAATAACTATGGCTACACCTTC.

V gene TRBV28 combines with J gene TRBJ1-1; 8 nucleotides align to TRBD1. The CDR3 runs to 16 residues. V dropped 5 bases and J dropped 1; count of bases not matched to a gene: 9. Per germline, CDR1 MDHEN and CDR2 SYDVKM. For the CDR3, the DNA is TGTGCCAGCAGTCGGGGACAGGCCCTTCGGAACACTGAAGCTTTCTTT. Its protein is CASSRGQALRNTEAFF.

This clonotype was seen only a few times. The chain is built from TRBV25-1 and TRBJ2-2, with TRBD2 matching 9 bases. Trimming took 4 bases from V and 6 from J; bases not matched to a gene: 6. In germline, CDR1 is MGHDK, CDR2 SYGVNS. The CDR3 covers 15 residues. This CDR3 is CASSVAGGPPGELFF. The DNA for the CDR3 is TGTGCCAGCAGTGTCGCGGGGGGGCCCCCCGGGGAGCTGTTTTTT.

The J gene is TRBJ2-1, the V gene TRBV10-3; TRBD2 matches at 8 bases. The CDR3 consists of 16 residues. Germline CDR1 and CDR2: ENHRY and SYGVKD. Trimming removed 3 bases from V and 1 base from J; junction bases left unmatched: 5. The CDR3 DNA is TGTGCCATCAGTGACGTTAGCGGGATATCCTACAATGAGCAGTTCTTC. Translating it yields CAISDVSGISYNEQFF.

The chain employs TRBV11-2 and TRBJ2-1, with 9 bases lining up with TRBD2. This CDR3 contains 14 residues. CDR1 is SGHAT and CDR2 is FQNNGV in the germline V gene. Trimming took 1 base from V and 8 from J; bases not matched to a gene: 3. The DNA of the CDR3 is TGTGCCAGCAGCTTAGGGCGGGGGGGCCATGAGCAGTTCTTC. It encodes CASSLGRGGHEQFF.

V is TRBV27 and J is TRBJ1-2; D perhaps matches TRBD1 (6 bases). The CDR3 has 16 residues. Trimming stripped 4 bases from V and 4 bases from J, with 19 bases between. Per the germline V gene, CDR1 is MNHEY and CDR2 is SMNVEV (reference sequence). CDR3: CASSYDSTGATYGYTF. The CDR3 coding sequence is TGTGCCAGCAGTTATGACTCAACGGGGGCGACCTATGGCTACACCTTC.

V gene TRBV27 combines with J gene TRBJ1-5, with 12 bases identical to TRBD1. The length of the CDR3 is 17 residues. V lost 1 base to trimming and J lost 6 bases; unmatched junction nucleotides: 7. Germline V gene data show CDR1 as MNHEY and CDR2 as SMNVEV (reference sequence). The CDR3 region has the DNA TGTGCCAGCAGTTTATGGTCAGAGGGACAGGGGGCTCAGCCCCAGCATTTT. Translated: CASSLWSEGQGAQPQHF.

The chain has TRBV7-3 and TRBJ2-1; TRBD2 matches at 10 bases. V lost 2 bases to trimming and J lost 3 bases; unmatched junction nucleotides: 10. Per germline, CDR1 SGHTA and CDR2 FQGTGA. The CDR3 covers 18 residues. CDR3 nucleotides: TGTGCCAGCAGCTTACAGCGGGGGGGCCTCGGGAGCTACAATGAGCAGTTCTTC. This translates into CASSLQRGGLGSYNEQFF.

In its sample, this clonotype was seen a few times. This chain links TRBV2 with TRBJ1-1, with D maybe TRBD1 (6 bases). CDR1 is SNHLY and CDR2 is FYNNEI in the germline V gene. V lost 3 bases and J 6 bases, leaving 11 bases between the germline ends. This CDR3 is 13 amino acids long. In DNA, the CDR3 is TGTGCCAGCAGTGAGAGGGGGAGCCCTGAAGCTTTCTTT. Its protein is CASSERGSPEAFF.

The chain couples TRBV20-1 to TRBJ1-2, with D maybe TRBD1 (6 bases). V gave up 0 bases and J gave up 2 bases, with 19 bases separating them. The CDR3 is 17 amino acids. Germline CDR1 is DFQATT and CDR2 is SNEGSKA (reference sequence). The DNA for the CDR3 is TGCAGTGCTAGAGATGTACCCCGAACAGGGATCAACTATGGCTACACCTTC. Translation: CSARDVPRTGINYGYTF.

This clonotype has a count of ten or more. The chain recombines TRBV7-2 with TRBJ1-1, with D tentatively TRBD1 (6 bases). The germline V gene has CDR1 SGHTA and CDR2 FQGNSA. V dropped 0 bases and J dropped 8 bases, with 13 bases sitting between them. The CDR3 is made up of 14 amino acids. Here the CDR3 reads CASSLAGTGWEAFF. For the CDR3, the DNA is TGTGCCAGCAGCTTAGCTGGTACAGGGTGGGAAGCTTTCTTT. Complete variable domain (other parts from reference TRBV7-2 and TRBJ1-1): GAGVSQSPSNKVTEKGKDVELRCDPISGHTALYWYRQSLGQGLEFLIYFQGNSAPDKSGLPSDRFSAERTGGSVSTLTIQRTQQEDSAVYLCASSLAGTGWEAFFGQGTRLTVV.

This clonotype was detected only a few times. The chain recombines TRBV7-9 with TRBJ2-3, with 7 nucleotides matching TRBD2. This CDR3 is built from 16 residues. Germline loops: CDR1 SEHNR, CDR2 FQNEAQ (reference sequence). The V and J ends lost 2 bases and 2 bases, in that order; junction bases with no gene match: 7. The CDR3 sequence: CASSLFVREDTDTQYF. CDR3 coding DNA: TGTGCCAGCAGCTTATTTGTACGGGAGGACACAGATACGCAGTATTTT.

The chain employs TRBV12-3 or TRBV12-4 and TRBJ1-4; the D is unclear. Trimming left V 6 bases short and J 5 bases short, with 13 bases between. CDR3 size: 14 residues. The CDR3 region is CASSFGRMNEKLFF. CDR3 nucleotide sequence: TGTGCCAGCAGCTTCGGACGGATGAATGAAAAACTGTTTTTT.